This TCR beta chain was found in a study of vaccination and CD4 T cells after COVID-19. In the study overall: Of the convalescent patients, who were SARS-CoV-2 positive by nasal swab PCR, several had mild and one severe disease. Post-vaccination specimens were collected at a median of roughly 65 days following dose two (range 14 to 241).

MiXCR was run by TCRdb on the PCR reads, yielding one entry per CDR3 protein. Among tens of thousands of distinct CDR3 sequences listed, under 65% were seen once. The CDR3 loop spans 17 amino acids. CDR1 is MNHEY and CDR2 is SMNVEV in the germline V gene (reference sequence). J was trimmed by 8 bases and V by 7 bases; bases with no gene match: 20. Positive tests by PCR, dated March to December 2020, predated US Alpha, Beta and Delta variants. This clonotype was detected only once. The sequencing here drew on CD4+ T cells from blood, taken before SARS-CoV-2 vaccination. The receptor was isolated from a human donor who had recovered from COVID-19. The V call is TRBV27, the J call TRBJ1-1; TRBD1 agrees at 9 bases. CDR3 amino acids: CASIPRTRQGVEREAFF. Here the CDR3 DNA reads TGTGCCAGCATCCCGCGGACGAGACAGGGGGTAGAAAGGGAAGCTTTCTTT.